This section outlines one T cell receptor beta chain sequence together with its context. Assay used: immunoSEQ multiplex PCR; TCRdb lists only in-frame clones, some missing. The table records tens of thousands of clones, approximately 94% of them present only once. This entry belongs to a study of technical replicates of blood from several donors. This CDR3 contains 15 residues. The germline V and J ends were trimmed by 5 bases and 7 bases, with 18 bases remaining between them. Germline-derived CDR1 and CDR2 are SGHTS and YDEGEE. Sequenced input: T cells isolated from PBMCs. This rearrangement joins TRBV5-8 to TRBJ1-4; D call uncertain. This TCR was recovered from a human donor in good health. The CDR3 coding sequence is TGTGCCAGCAGTTCCGACGTTTCGAGGAGTGAAAAACTGTTTTTT. This translates into CASSSDVSRSEKLFF. The variable domain in full, with the rest retrieved from reference TRBV5-8 and TRBJ1-4, is EAGVTQSPTHLIKTRGQQATLRCSPISGHTSVYWYQQALGLGLQFLLWYDEGEERNRGNFPPRFSGRQFPNYSSELNVNALELEDSALYLCASSSDVSRSEKLFFGSGTQLSVL.